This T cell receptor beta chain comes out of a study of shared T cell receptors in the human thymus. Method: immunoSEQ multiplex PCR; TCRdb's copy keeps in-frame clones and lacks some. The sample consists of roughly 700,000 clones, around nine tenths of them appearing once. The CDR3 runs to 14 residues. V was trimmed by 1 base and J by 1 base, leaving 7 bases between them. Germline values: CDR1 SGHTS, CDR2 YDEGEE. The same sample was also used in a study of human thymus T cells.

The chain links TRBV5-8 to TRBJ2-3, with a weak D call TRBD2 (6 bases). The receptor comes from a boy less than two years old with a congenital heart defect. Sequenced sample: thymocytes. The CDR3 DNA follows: TGTGCCAGCAGCTTGTCGGGGGGCACAGATACGCAGTATTTT. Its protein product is CASSLSGGTDTQYF.